This T cell receptor beta chain derives from a study of metastatic and nonmetastatic thyroid tumors. Study information: Repertoire data that came from the blood and tumor or nodule tissue of malignant and benign thyroid patients were compared.

This clone was seen many times. Its antigen is as yet unknown. CDR3 length equals 14 residues. Germline lookup yields CDR1 DFQATT and CDR2 SNEGSKA (reference sequence). V was pared by 3 bases and J by 4 bases, with 16 bases between. Patients had received no treatment of any kind before thyroid surgery. Original handling: A papillary thyroid cancer distant-metastasis classifier was built from CDR3 differences across clinicopathological groups. TCRdb used MiXCR to call clones anew from the PCR reads. The V and J calls and clone size are TCRdb's, not the authors'. The sample yields 24,000 or so clones, 10% to 15% seen once. Study findings and constraints: Benign nodules were reported to have significantly lower TCR beta diversity than malignant thyroid tumors, in blood and tumor.

The V call is TRBV20-1, the J call TRBJ2-7, with D perhaps TRBD2 (5 bases). Sequenced input: blood. The receptor's source is a female donor with papillary thyroid cancer or a benign thyroid nodule (not recorded which). Some clones in this sample may be carry-over from other donors' samples. In nucleotides, the CDR3 is TGCAGTGCTAGCGAGGCCGGGGTCGGGTACGAGCAGTACTTC. This encodes CSASEAGVGYEQYF.